The 10 T cell receptor beta chains listed next were all sequenced from one sample in a study of T cells after yellow fever vaccination. TCRdb re-called the 5' RACE reads through MiXCR, storing one row per CDR3 protein. Of a few hundred thousand distinct CDR3 sequences in the sample, 19% were seen once. Here the sequenced sample was PBMCs, taken 15 days after the yellow fever booster vaccination. All receptors come from a man under 40 who received the YFV17D yellow fever vaccine.

The rearrangement links TRBV20-1 to TRBJ2-4; 14 nucleotides agree with TRBD2. Germline V lookup: CDR1 DFQATT, CDR2 SNEGSKA (reference sequence). CDR3 length equals 16 residues. V shed 6 bases and J 6 bases; nucleotides not matched to a gene: 10. CDR3 loop: CSALPGLAGEGNIQYF. CDR3 nucleotides: TGCAGTGCCCTCCCGGGACTAGCGGGAGAGGGAAACATTCAGTACTTC.

The chain links TRBV6-5 to TRBJ2-5, with D hard to call. Germline CDR1 reads MNHEY; CDR2 reads SVGAGI. V lost 2 bases, J lost 8 bases, and 18 bases lay in between. This CDR3 contains 15 residues. In DNA form, the CDR3 reads TGTGCCAGCAGTTACAGTTTAGGTGGTCAGGATACCCAGTACTTC. This encodes CASSYSLGGQDTQYF.

The V call is TRBV7-2, the J call TRBJ2-7; TRBD1 agrees at 7 bases. CDR1 and CDR2 from the germline V gene are SGHTA and FQGNSA. Unmatched junction bases numbered 7, after V lost 11 bases and J lost 0 bases. The CDR3 loop spans 13 amino acids. The CDR3, as DNA: TGTGCCTGCCCCGGGGACAGCTCCTACGAGCAGTACTTC. It encodes CACPGDSSYEQYF.

The chain joins TRBV11-2 to TRBJ2-7; perhaps D is TRBD1 or TRBD2 (5 bases each). The V end lost 6 bases, the J end lost 2 bases, and 11 bases lay between the germline ends. The CDR3 runs 13 residues. Looked up from germline, CDR1 is SGHAT and CDR2 is FQNNGV. The CDR3: CASRLGPTYEQYF. Written as DNA, the CDR3 is TGTGCCAGCAGATTGGGACCGACCTACGAGCAGTACTTC.

At least ten counts were recorded for this clonotype. The V and J genes are TRBV7-2 and TRBJ2-7; D is ambiguous. The CDR3 spans 13 residues. The germline V and J ends were trimmed by 1 base and 3 bases, with 7 bases remaining between them. Germline CDR1 SGHTA, CDR2 FQGNSA. The CDR3 nucleotides are TGTGCCAGCAGCTTAGGTCCCCGCTACGAGCAGTACTTC. Its translation: CASSLGPRYEQYF.

The rearrangement joins TRBV7-9 to TRBJ1-5; D is ambiguous. This CDR3 contains 14 residues. V was cut by 2 bases and J by 3 bases, with 8 bases left in between. CDR1 SEHNR and CDR2 FQNEAQ come from the germline V gene (reference sequence). In nucleotides, the CDR3 is TGTGCCAGCAGCTTAAAGGATAACAATCAGCCCCAGCATTTT. This codes for CASSLKDNNQPQHF.

The chain is built from TRBV7-9 and TRBJ2-3, with TRBD1 matching over 7 bases. Trimming removed 2 bases from V and 5 bases from J; junction bases left unmatched: 4. This CDR3 is 14 amino acids long. The germline V gene encodes CDR1 SEHNR and CDR2 FQNEAQ (reference sequence). The CDR3 DNA follows: TGTGCCAGCAGCTTAAAGGGACAGAAAGATACGCAGTATTTT. Protein: CASSLKGQKDTQYF.

This clonotype has only a few counts. This sequence joins TRBV20-1 and TRBJ2-7; TRBD2 is a possible D gene (6 bases). The germline V and J ends were trimmed by 5 bases and 5 bases, with 13 bases remaining between them. The CDR3 runs 12 residues. Germline CDR1 DFQATT, CDR2 SNEGSKA (reference sequence). Here the CDR3 reads CSAGQGGDEQYF. The CDR3 DNA is TGCAGTGCTGGGCAGGGAGGCGACGAGCAGTACTTC.

About this clonotype: The junction departs from germline at one end; a sequencing error may be responsible. CDR3 amino acids: CATSLDGGRDTQYF. In nucleotides, the CDR3 is TGTGCCACCAGCTTGGACGGGGGCAGGGATACGCAGTATTTT. The gene calls are TRBV7-2 and TRBJ2-3; perhaps D is TRBD1 or TRBD2 (6 bases each). Germline CDR1 reads SGHTA; CDR2 reads FQGNSA. The CDR3 sequence is 14 residues long.

The chain uses TRBV7-8 and TRBJ2-7; no definite D call. Deletions cut 5 bases from V and 4 bases from J, with 12 bases between. The CDR3 spans 13 residues. Germline CDR1 is SGHVS and CDR2 is FQNEAQ. The CDR3 loop reads CASSAITSYEQYF. The DNA of the CDR3 is TGTGCCAGCAGCGCAATCACGAGTTACGAGCAGTACTTC.